This T cell receptor (beta chain) was captured in a study of blood T cell repertoires in COVID-19. Study overall: Nucleic acid was either cDNA or gDNA, and it came from T cells, B-cell-depleted T cells, or PBMCs.

There are 15 residues in the CDR3. Looked up from germline, CDR1 is MNHEY and CDR2 is SVGAGI. V was pared by 6 bases and J by 2 bases, with 16 bases between. The protocol was immunoSEQ multiplex PCR, while the TCRdb copy is restricted to in-frame clones and leaves out a portion. The sample has roughly 230,000 clones, 65% to 85% seen once. The sequenced material came from peripheral blood. J is TRBJ2-5 and V is TRBV6-5; perhaps TRBD2 as D (6 bases). This receptor was identified in a human donor in a cohort sampled during active COVID-19. CDR3 sequence (DNA): TGTGCCAGCAGCCGCCCCACCGGGACTCAAGAGACCCAGTACTTC. Its translation is CASSRPTGTQETQYF.